This TCR beta chain was captured by sequencing in a study of graft-versus-host responses after intestinal transplantation (dated by TCRdb to the early 2020s). Some background on the complete study: The transplants that recipients received were multivisceral, liver-intestinal, or isolated intestinal. Anti-thymocyte globulin induction was given to all recipients, followed by maintenance tacrolimus and steroids for two to four years. Graft-versus-host and host-versus-graft alloreactive T cell clones were tracked in the graft, circulation and bone marrow after intestinal transplantation using bulk TCR-beta CDR3 sequencing. Alloreactive clones were identified by sequencing pre-transplant mixed lymphocyte reaction products and comparing these products with unstimulated pre-transplant donor and recipient T cells. The cohort enrolled some 23 intestinal transplant recipients including one retransplant, and a few patients lacking pretransplant specimens were excluded. A peak of at least 4% donor T cells among recipient peripheral blood mononuclear cells was the definition used for donor T cell macrochimerism. Samples from three later patients were sequenced in-house on an Illumina MiSeq with MiXCR processing rather than by the commercial service. General findings and caveats noted by the study authors: Early after transplant, peak levels of circulating GvH clones were associated with declines in HvG clones. Conclusions were limited by the relatively low number and heterogeneity of intestinal transplant patients. Patients with donor T cell macrochimerism had high GvH to HvG T cell clonal ratios in their allografts. GvH clones were found in recipient bone marrow, and some of the GvH clones appeared earlier in ileal mucosa or blood, which is consistent with an intestinal mucosal origin.

In regard to this clone: The target of this receptor is not known. No much larger clone exists at a distance of one base, and base qualities are not known.

Dithiothreitol, EDTA incubations and collagenase D digestion were used to isolate intraepithelial and lamina propria lymphocytes from graft specimens. Bulk TCR-beta sequencing was performed on serial intestinal graft biopsy specimens collected as late as 600 days after transplant. Spanning cysteine to phenylalanine, the CDR3 consists of 13 amino acids. Solely the CDR3 DNA is kept, with 39 bases framed from the first base. The germline V gene yields MGHRA for CDR1 and YSYEKL for CDR2. V was cut back by 4 bases and J by 4 bases, leaving a gap of 8 bases between them. The library was produced with the immunoSEQ multiplex PCR assay. Adaptive Biotechnologies carried out high-throughput TCR-beta CDR3 sequencing of genomic DNA for most patients. In the paper's pipeline: TCR sequencing data were retrieved from Adaptive's ImmunoSEQ software for some 19 patients, whereas a few other patients were processed with MiXCR and VDJtools. CDR3 nucleotide sequences shared between donor and recipient were removed because the origin of such sequences could not be assigned. To count as alloreactive, a clone needed at least 2-fold expansion over unstimulated cells and a minimum CFSE-low frequency of 0.002% (template counts) or 0.001% (read counts). Mappable clones were those detected in sequenced pre-transplant spleen, lymph node, or MLR CFSE-low populations of the donor or recipient. Cumulative frequency of alloreactive clones was calculated as a percentage of all sequences weighted by copy number. Imported from immuneACCESS, the table was reduced by TCRdb to in-frame sequences with V and J called. These copies leave out some clones; in studies compared against another copy, an unresolved V gene accounts for under half, and the cause of the remainder is not known. That table is the source of V, J and clone size, and D and trimming were worked out from the DNA. Across this sample there are tens of thousands of clones, with around 86% seen only once. The top ten constitute about 1.7% of the sample.

The sequencing used ileum tissue, collected less than 400 days after transplant. This receptor was taken from a human patient who received an intestinal transplant, so some T cells may come from the graft donor. The chain links TRBV4-1 with TRBJ1-5; tentative D gene TRBD1, with 5 bases matching. The sequenced DNA: TGCGCCAGCAGCCCTGGGGGGAATCAGCCCCAGCATTTT. Translated, it reads CASSPGGNQPQHF.